In this sample, the clone carrying this T cell receptor (beta chain) turned up many times. The target antigen is unknown. This record comes from a study of T cells in Graves' hyperthyroidism and ophthalmopathy. General study points: Ophthalmopathy was model-predicted a median roughly 6.2 months pre-onset.

The investigators amplified TCR beta CDR3 regions from RNA transcripts. First-round RT-PCR of the TCR CDR3 relied on the HTBI primer set. TCRdb fed the multiplex PCR reads into MiXCR, producing one record per CDR3 protein. Altogether roughly 500,000 distinct CDR3 sequences are present, about 45% being singletons, with the ten largest covering about 43%. The CDR3 has 15 amino acids. Per germline, CDR1 SGHVS and CDR2 FQNEAQ. Trimming pared 0 bases from V and 6 bases from J, leaving 12 bases between. Researchers barred patients who had uncontrolled infection, other autoimmune disease, pregnancy or lactation. Thyroid ultrasound and orbital computed tomography, with clinical symptoms and serum thyroxine and TRAb, informed diagnoses.

The source is an adult woman with Graves' disease, either hyperthyroidism or ophthalmopathy (not recorded which). The chain employs TRBV7-8 and TRBJ1-5, with D unclear. Source material: peripheral blood or thyroid tissue (not recorded which). The CDR3 sequence: CASSLATAGIQPQHF. The CDR3 coding sequence is TGTGCCAGCAGCTTAGCCACAGCGGGCATTCAGCCCCAGCATTTT.